The 28 T cell receptor beta chains listed next were all sequenced from one sample in a study of CD8 T cells in Susac syndrome. Reverse transcription of 0.5 to 1 ug RNA was performed with random hexamers. TCRdb called the immunoSEQ multiplex PCR reads again in MiXCR, with one record for every CDR3 protein. The table lists 130,000 or so distinct CDR3 sequences, under 95% of them singletons. Input material: CD8+ T cells from PBMCs. These receptors were collected from a human donor with multiple sclerosis.

The chain joins TRBV29-1 to TRBJ2-3, with 7 bases matching TRBD2. The CDR3 runs to 12 residues. J was trimmed by 8 bases and V by 7 bases; bases with no gene match: 9. Per germline, CDR1 SQVTM and CDR2 ANQGSEA. The CDR3 bases are TGCAGCGCTGGGGGGGGGTCAAGTACGCAGTATTTT. It translates to CSAGGGSSTQYF.

The chain joins TRBV14 to TRBJ2-1, with a possible D match to TRBD2 (5 bases). CDR3 size: 17 residues. The V and J ends lost 0 bases and 8 bases respectively, with 20 bases between them. The V gene's germline CDR1 is SGHDN and CDR2 FVKESK. The CDR3 sequence: CASSQDMERPGRDEQFF. DNA of the CDR3: TGTGCCAGCAGCCAAGATATGGAAAGGCCCGGGCGGGATGAGCAGTTCTTC.

This clonotype was counted once. V gene TRBV27 combines with J gene TRBJ1-2; D gene ambiguous. The germline V gene has CDR1 MNHEY and CDR2 SMNVEV (reference sequence). The CDR3 is 13 residues long. Trimming pared 2 bases from V and 4 bases from J, leaving 8 bases between. The CDR3 region is CASSLNRRYGYTF. The CDR3 coding sequence is TGTGCCAGCAGTTTAAACAGACGCTATGGCTACACCTTC.

This rearrangement joins TRBV4-1 to TRBJ2-3, with TRBD2 matching over 12 bases. Germline V CDR1 and CDR2: MGHRA, YSYEKL. The V gene end was trimmed by 8 bases and the J gene end by 5 bases; junction bases not matched to a gene: 8. This CDR3 is 15 amino acids long. In nucleotides, the CDR3 is TGCGCCAGCGGCAGACTAGCGGGAGAAGGAGATACGCAGTATTTT. As protein: CASGRLAGEGDTQYF.

The chain joins TRBV4-1 to TRBJ2-4, with D tentatively TRBD1 (7 bases). V lost 0 bases to trimming and J lost 4 bases, with 19 bases between them. CDR1 is MGHRA, CDR2 YSYEKL, per germline. CDR3 size: 18 residues. The CDR3 protein is CASSQEWSGGTEKNIQYF. CDR3 in DNA: TGCGCCAGCAGCCAAGAGTGGTCGGGCGGGACAGAGAAAAACATTCAGTACTTC.

The chain links TRBV30 to TRBJ1-1; D might be TRBD1 (6 bases). Trimming took 4 bases from V and 8 from J, leaving 17 bases between them. The CDR3 has 13 amino acids. CDR1 is GTSNPN, CDR2 SVGIG, per germline (reference sequence). Here the CDR3 DNA reads TGTGCCTGGACTAAAATGGGGGGCTCCGAAGCTTTCTTT. Amino acids: CAWTKMGGSEAFF.

The chain has TRBV5-1 and TRBJ2-7, with 11 bases aligning to TRBD2. CDR3 size: 16 residues. Unmatched junction bases numbered 10, after V lost 1 base and J lost 7 bases. Germline CDR1 and CDR2: SGHRS and YFSETQ. The CDR3 protein is CASSLTSSGRRGEQYF. The CDR3 nucleotides read TGCGCCAGCAGCTTGACGTCTAGCGGGAGGCGTGGAGAGCAGTACTTC. The full variable domain, its missing parts supplied by reference TRBV5-1 and TRBJ2-7, is KAGVTQTPRYLIKTRGQQVTLSCSPISGHRSVSWYQQTPGQGLQFLFEYFSETQRNKGNFPGRFSGRQFSNSRSEMNVSTLELGDSALYLCASSLTSSGRRGEQYFGPGTRLTVT.

This clonotype has only one observation. The chain combines TRBV5-6 with TRBJ2-5; 11 bases are a match to TRBD1. Germline loops: CDR1 SGHDT, CDR2 YYEEEE. The V and J ends lost 3 bases and 0 bases, in that order; junction bases with no gene match: 7. CDR3 length equals 17 residues. CDR3 bases: TGTGCCAGCAGCTACGGGACAGGGGGTCTGTACCAAGAGACCCAGTACTTC. Encoded protein: CASSYGTGGLYQETQYF.

The V gene is TRBV28, the J gene TRBJ2-2, with no clear D. Germline lookup yields CDR1 MDHEN and CDR2 SYDVKM. Trimming took 3 bases from V and 9 from J, leaving 8 bases between them. This CDR3 has 12 amino acids. CDR3 nucleotides: TGTGCCAGCAGTTTTGTAACCCGGGAGCTGTTTTTT. Its translation: CASSFVTRELFF. The variable domain in full, completed from reference TRBV28 and TRBJ2-2, reads DVKVTQSSRYLVKRTGEKVFLECVQDMDHENMFWYRQDPGLGLRLIYFSYDVKMKEKGDIPEGYSVSREKKERFSLILESASTNQTSMYLCASSFVTRELFFGEGSRLTVL.

The V and J genes are TRBV4-3 and TRBJ2-1, with TRBD2 as a possible D gene (6 bases). Germline assignment: CDR1 LGHNA and CDR2 YSLEER. V was pared by 4 bases and J by 2 bases, with 12 bases between. This CDR3 contains 15 residues. The CDR3 bases are TGCGCCAGCAGCCGGGACGGCGGGACCTACAATGAGCAGTTCTTC. As protein: CASSRDGGTYNEQFF.

V is TRBV3-1 and J is TRBJ1-1; D possibly corresponds to TRBD1 (6 bases). Germline V gene data show CDR1 as LGHDT and CDR2 as YNNKEL (reference sequence). V lost 4 bases, J lost 6 bases, and 18 bases lay in between. The CDR3 runs to 15 residues. CDR3 nucleotide sequence: TGTGCCAGCAGCCCACTACAAAAGTGGGGGCCTGAAGCTTTCTTT. This encodes CASSPLQKWGPEAFF.

This clonotype was seen a single time. The chain recombines TRBV7-8 with TRBJ1-1, with D maybe TRBD1 (6 bases). Trimming cost V 1 base and J 11 bases, with 14 bases left between them. CDR3 size: 13 residues. Germline lookup yields CDR1 SGHVS and CDR2 FQNEAQ. DNA for the CDR3: TGTGCCAGCAGCTTAGAAACAGGGTCCTATGCTTTCTTT. Its translation is CASSLETGSYAFF.

The genes are TRBV5-4 and TRBJ2-2; D call uncertain. CDR3 length: 14 amino acids. Germline V CDR1 and CDR2: SGHNT, YYREEE (reference sequence). Trimming shortened V by 4 bases and J by 5 bases, and 12 bases separated the two germline ends. CDR3 bases: TGTGCCAGCAGCCCTGGTGATTTAACCGGGGAGCTGTTTTTT. Its translation: CASSPGDLTGELFF.

V usage is TRBV24-1 and J usage is TRBJ2-1; no reliable D call. Trimming took off 3 bases at V and 9 bases at J, with 8 bases between the two ends. From germline, CDR1 is KGHDR and CDR2 SFDVKD. This CDR3 spans 12 amino acids. CDR3 sequence: CATSDNWGEQFF. CDR3 DNA sequence: TGTGCCACCAGTGATAATTGGGGTGAGCAGTTCTTC.

J is TRBJ2-7 and V is TRBV18, with D perhaps TRBD2 (6 bases). There are 11 residues in the CDR3. CDR1 and CDR2 from the germline V gene are KGHSH and LQKENI. The V gene lost 6 bases and the J gene lost 10 bases, with 13 bases spanning the gap. CDR3 protein: CASSGGGPQYF. The CDR3, as DNA: TGTGCCAGCTCTGGGGGAGGTCCCCAGTACTTC.

V is TRBV3-1 and J is TRBJ2-1; no definite D call. The germline CDR1 and CDR2 sequences are LGHDT and YNNKEL (reference sequence). V gave up 4 bases and J gave up 8 bases, with 9 bases separating them. CDR3 size: 12 residues. CDR3 sequence (DNA): TGTGCCAGCAGCCCCCAAGCCGATGAGCAGTTCTTC. Amino acids: CASSPQADEQFF.

This chain uses TRBV30 with TRBJ2-7; 9 bases are a match to TRBD1. Trimming cost V 7 bases and J 1 base; bases outside gene matches: 11. This CDR3 is built from 15 residues. Germline assignment: CDR1 GTSNPN and CDR2 SVGIG (reference sequence). The CDR3 loop reads CAFMNTGQGSYEQYF. CDR3 in DNA: TGTGCCTTCATGAACACGGGACAGGGTTCCTACGAGCAGTACTTC.

The V call is TRBV29-1, the J call TRBJ1-5, with a possible D match to TRBD1 (6 bases). CDR3 size: 14 residues. Deletions cut 5 bases from V and 6 bases from J, with 17 bases between. Germline loops: CDR1 SQVTM, CDR2 ANQGSEA. The CDR3 nucleotides read TGCAGCGTTACTGGGGGCGCGGGTGGTCAGCCCCAGCATTTT. Its protein is CSVTGGAGGQPQHF.

V and J are TRBV7-9 and TRBJ2-2; D is perhaps TRBD2 (7 bases). V lost 8 bases, J lost 2 bases, and 9 bases lay in between. Germline V CDR1 and CDR2: SEHNR, FQNEAQ (reference sequence). This CDR3 is built from 13 residues. The CDR3 sequence is CASGGANTGELFF. CDR3 bases: TGTGCCAGCGGGGGGGCCAACACCGGGGAGCTGTTTTTT.

CDR3 residues: CASSYGAAYEQYF. For the CDR3, the DNA is TGTGCCAGCAGTTATGGGGCAGCCTACGAGCAGTACTTC. V is TRBV6-5 and J is TRBJ2-7, with D perhaps TRBD1 (5 bases). CDR3 length equals 13 residues. Germline CDR1 reads MNHEY; CDR2 reads SVGAGI. Trimming cost V 3 bases and J 2 bases, with 8 bases left between them.

This chain connects TRBV28 to TRBJ2-7; no firm D call. V gave up 5 bases and J gave up 2 bases, with 7 bases separating them. The CDR3 contains 12 residues. CDR1 and CDR2 from the germline V gene are MDHEN and SYDVKM. The CDR3 reads CASSTPTYEQYF. The CDR3, as DNA: TGTGCCAGCAGTACGCCCACCTACGAGCAGTACTTC.

The rearrangement joins TRBV13 to TRBJ2-3; TRBD1 or TRBD2 may be the D gene (5 bases each). The CDR3 totals 14 residues. The germline V and J ends were trimmed by 5 bases and 6 bases, with 15 bases remaining between them. Germline V lookup: CDR1 PRHDT, CDR2 FYEKMQ (reference sequence). The CDR3 DNA reads TGTGCCAGCAGCCAAGGGACCACGGTGGATACGCAGTATTTT. Amino acid sequence: CASSQGTTVDTQYF.

This rearrangement joins TRBV20-1 to TRBJ2-3; 8 bases match TRBD2. The CDR3 runs 18 residues. V lost 3 bases to trimming and J lost 3 bases; unmatched junction nucleotides: 17. Germline V gene lookup returns CDR1 DFQATT and CDR2 SNEGSKA (reference sequence). The CDR3 DNA reads as TGCAGTGCTAGCTCGACCCTCTATAGCGGGGAGGGGACAGATACGCAGTATTTT. It translates to CSASSTLYSGEGTDTQYF.

The chain links TRBV4-2 to TRBJ1-1; 7 nucleotides align to TRBD1. CDR1 is LGHNA, CDR2 YNFKEQ, per germline. The CDR3 spans 15 residues. The junction had 6 bases not matched to a gene; V was cut back by 5 bases and J by 0 bases. As DNA, the CDR3 is TGTGCCAGCAGCGGTTTGACAGGGATGAACACTGAAGCTTTCTTT. It encodes CASSGLTGMNTEAFF.

This chain uses TRBV7-9 with TRBJ2-5, with D tentatively TRBD2 (7 bases). V lost 3 bases to trimming and J lost 4 bases, with 15 bases between them. CDR3 length: 15 residues. Germline V CDR1 and CDR2: SEHNR, FQNEAQ (reference sequence). The CDR3 loop is CASSFASGGAETQYF. CDR3 DNA: TGTGCCAGCAGCTTCGCCTCGGGGGGCGCAGAGACCCAGTACTTC.

The chain combines TRBV7-9 with TRBJ2-3; 7 bases map to TRBD1. Germline lookup yields CDR1 SEHNR and CDR2 FQNEAQ (reference sequence). The CDR3 loop spans 16 amino acids. After removal of 5 bases from V and 1 base from J, the junction contained 9 bases not matched to a gene. Here the CDR3 DNA reads TGTGCCAGCAGCACGTACAGGGGAGTGGGCACAGATACGCAGTATTTT. This codes for CASSTYRGVGTDTQYF.

This clonotype occurred a few times. This chain links TRBV7-6 with TRBJ2-1, with 9 nucleotides matching TRBD1. V lost 5 bases, J lost 3 bases, and 5 bases stayed unmatched. The germline V gene encodes CDR1 SGHVS and CDR2 FNYEAQ. This CDR3 comprises 15 residues. The CDR3 bases are TGTGCCAGCAGCCCCGGGACAGGGCTCTACAATGAGCAGTTCTTC. Translated: CASSPGTGLYNEQFF.

V usage is TRBV7-9 and J usage is TRBJ2-7, with D possibly being TRBD1 (6 bases). Trimming stripped 5 bases from V and 5 bases from J, with 16 bases between. The CDR3 runs 14 residues. Germline V gives CDR1 SEHNR, CDR2 FQNEAQ (reference sequence). Here the CDR3 reads CASSLVGGSHEQYF. The CDR3 nucleotides are TGTGCCAGCAGCCTGGTAGGGGGAAGCCACGAGCAGTACTTC.